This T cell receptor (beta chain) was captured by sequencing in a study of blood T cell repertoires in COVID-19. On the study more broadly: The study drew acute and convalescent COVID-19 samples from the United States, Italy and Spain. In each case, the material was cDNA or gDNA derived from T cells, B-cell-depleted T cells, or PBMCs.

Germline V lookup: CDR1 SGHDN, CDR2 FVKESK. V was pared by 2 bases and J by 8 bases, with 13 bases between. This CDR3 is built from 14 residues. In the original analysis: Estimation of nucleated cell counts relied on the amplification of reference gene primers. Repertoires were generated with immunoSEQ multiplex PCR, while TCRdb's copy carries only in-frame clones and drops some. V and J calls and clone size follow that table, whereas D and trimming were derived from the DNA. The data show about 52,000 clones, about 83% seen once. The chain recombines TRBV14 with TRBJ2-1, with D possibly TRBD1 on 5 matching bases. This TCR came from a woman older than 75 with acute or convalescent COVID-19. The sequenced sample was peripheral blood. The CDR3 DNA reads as TGTGCCAGCAGCCAATTTGGACACCTCGATGAGCAGTTCTTC. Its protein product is CASSQFGHLDEQFF.